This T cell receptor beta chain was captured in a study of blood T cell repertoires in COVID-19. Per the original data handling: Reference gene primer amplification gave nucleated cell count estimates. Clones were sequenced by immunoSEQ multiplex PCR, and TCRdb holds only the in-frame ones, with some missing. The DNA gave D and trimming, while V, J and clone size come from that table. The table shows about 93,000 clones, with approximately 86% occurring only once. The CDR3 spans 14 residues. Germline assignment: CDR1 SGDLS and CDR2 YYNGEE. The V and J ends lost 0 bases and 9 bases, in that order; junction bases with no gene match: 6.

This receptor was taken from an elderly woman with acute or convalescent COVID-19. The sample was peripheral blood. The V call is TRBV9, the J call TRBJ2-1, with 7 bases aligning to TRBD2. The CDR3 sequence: CASSVVPSGGEQFF. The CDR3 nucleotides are TGTGCCAGCAGCGTAGTCCCTAGCGGAGGTGAGCAGTTCTTC. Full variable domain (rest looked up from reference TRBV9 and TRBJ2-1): DSGVTQTPKHLITATGQRVTLRCSPRSGDLSVYWYQQSLDQGLQFLIQYYNGEERAKGNILERFSAQQFPDLHSELNLSSLELGDSALYFCASSVVPSGGEQFFGPGTRLTVL.